This T cell receptor (beta chain) was sequenced in a study of shared clonotypes between healthy human individuals. Overall study results and limits: Generation probability values for non-shared clonotypes were lower than those for clonotypes shared by all four donors. Only blood was sampled; tissue repertoires likely differ. Donor clonotype sharing was expected to depend on sequencing depth.

Sequencing was performed with immunoSEQ multiplex PCR; in TCRdb, only in-frame clones are kept and a portion is missing. The data contain roughly 2 million clones, approximately 96% of them singletons. Comments on this clone: What it recognizes is unknown.

The V gene's germline CDR1 is MNHNS and CDR2 SASEGT. CDR3 length equals 15 residues. V lost 3 bases and J lost 0, with 12 bases in between. The receptor was isolated from a man aged 18 to 29 in good health. The sample consisted of naive CD4+ T cells sorted from blood. The subset denotes: CD45RA+ positively selected. The rearrangement joins TRBV6-1 to TRBJ2-7; D is ambiguous. CDR3 region: CASSEIGMPSYEQYF. The CDR3 region has the DNA TGTGCCAGCAGTGAGATTGGGATGCCCTCCTACGAGCAGTACTTC.